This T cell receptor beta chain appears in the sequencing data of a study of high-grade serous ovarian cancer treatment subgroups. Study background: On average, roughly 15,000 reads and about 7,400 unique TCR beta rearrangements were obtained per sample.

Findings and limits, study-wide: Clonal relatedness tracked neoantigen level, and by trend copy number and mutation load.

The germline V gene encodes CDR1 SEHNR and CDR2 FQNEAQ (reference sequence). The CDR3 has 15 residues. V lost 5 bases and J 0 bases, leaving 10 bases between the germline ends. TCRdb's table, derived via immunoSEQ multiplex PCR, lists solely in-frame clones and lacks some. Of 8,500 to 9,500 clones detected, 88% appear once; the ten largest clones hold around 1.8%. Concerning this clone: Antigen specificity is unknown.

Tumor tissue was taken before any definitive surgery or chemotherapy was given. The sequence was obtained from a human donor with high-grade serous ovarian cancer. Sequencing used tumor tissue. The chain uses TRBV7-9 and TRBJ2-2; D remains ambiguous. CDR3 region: CASSPRDPNTGELFF. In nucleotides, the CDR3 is TGTGCCAGCAGCCCTCGTGACCCGAACACCGGGGAGCTGTTTTTT.